Sequencing of this TCR beta chain was carried out in a study of blood T cells in healthy people across ages. The second PCR ran about 6 to 12 cycles with a sample-barcoded 5' primer and J-beta primers. A minimum of 2.5 million CDR3-containing paired-end reads was obtained for each sample. MiXCR, applied by TCRdb to the 5' RACE reads, yields one record per CDR3 protein. Among around 580,000 distinct CDR3 sequences, about 45% were seen once, and the ten largest hold around 23%. This clonotype has ten or more counts. Antigen: not known. Findings and caveats of the study: For the donors, CMV status was unknown and possibly confounded expanded clonotype changes.

There are 16 residues in the CDR3. V was trimmed by 1 base and J by 4 bases, leaving 11 bases between them. Germline V gene lookup returns CDR1 SGHTA and CDR2 FQGTGA. This chain joins TRBV7-3 and TRBJ2-6, with D possibly called TRBD1 or TRBD2 (5 bases each). Sequencing was done on a sample of blood. The TCR sequence derives from a man older than 75 in good health. The CDR3 nucleotides are TGTGCCAGCAGCTTAAGAGGGGCGCCCGGGGCCAACGTCCTGACTTTC. This encodes CASSLRGAPGANVLTF.